Below, one T cell receptor beta chain is given with its context. Its specificity is not known. The source of the sample is a study of molecular identifiers for immune sequencing clone quantification. Study context: Five aliquots were made in replicates from the RNA of approximately 22,000 or 94,000 naive CD8 cells, and four were sequenced.

TCRdb analysed the PCR reads with MiXCR anew, one entry per CDR3 protein. The table records approximately 500,000 distinct CDR3 sequences, 20% to 25% of them present only once. Findings and limits, study-wide: Investigators reportedly could detect spiked Jurkat TCR RNA from one cell among over 750,000 naive cells.

V lost 1 base and J 6 bases, leaving 13 bases between the germline ends. CDR3 length: 14 residues. This sequence was found in a human donor in good health. Some libraries in this study had Jurkat cell RNA spiked in. The V and J genes are TRBV12-3 or TRBV12-4 and TRBJ2-7, with D possibly being TRBD2 (6 bases). Source material: naive CD8+ T cells from blood, with Jurkat cell RNA spiked in. Subset meaning: FACS-sorted CD8+CD4-CCR7+CD45RA+ naive T cells. The chain's CDR3 is CASSLVSSSVEQYF. CDR3 DNA: TGTGCCAGCAGTTTAGTTTCTTCTAGCGTCGAGCAGTACTTC.